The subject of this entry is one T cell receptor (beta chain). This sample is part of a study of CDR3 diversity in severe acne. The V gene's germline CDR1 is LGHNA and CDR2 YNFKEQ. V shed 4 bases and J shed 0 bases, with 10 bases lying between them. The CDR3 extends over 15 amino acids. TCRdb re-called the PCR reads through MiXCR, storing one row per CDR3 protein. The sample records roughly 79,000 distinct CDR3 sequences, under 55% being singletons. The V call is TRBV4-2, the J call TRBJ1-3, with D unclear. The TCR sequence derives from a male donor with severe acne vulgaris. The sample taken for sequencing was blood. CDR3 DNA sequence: TGTGCCAGCAGCCTGTTAGGAATCTCTGGAAACACCATATATTTT. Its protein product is CASSLLGISGNTIYF.